The entry below describes one TCR beta chain. This sample is part of a study of T cell changes during pregnancy in multiple sclerosis. V was pared by 1 base and J by 3 bases, with 10 bases between. CDR3 length equals 14 residues. Germline loops: CDR1 LNHDA, CDR2 SQIVND (reference sequence). Only in-frame clones appear in the TCRdb table, and some are missing; sequencing was by immunoSEQ multiplex PCR. The sample includes fewer than 60,000 clones, 91% of them seen just once. This TCR came from a female donor in good health, enrolled as a control in a pregnancy study. The rearrangement uses TRBV19 and TRBJ2-7; D may be TRBD2 (5 bases). The sequencing used peripheral blood, collected after pregnancy. CDR3 sequence (DNA): TGTGCCAGTAGTATAGCGGGGATCAACTACGAGCAGTACTTC. Encoded protein: CASSIAGINYEQYF.